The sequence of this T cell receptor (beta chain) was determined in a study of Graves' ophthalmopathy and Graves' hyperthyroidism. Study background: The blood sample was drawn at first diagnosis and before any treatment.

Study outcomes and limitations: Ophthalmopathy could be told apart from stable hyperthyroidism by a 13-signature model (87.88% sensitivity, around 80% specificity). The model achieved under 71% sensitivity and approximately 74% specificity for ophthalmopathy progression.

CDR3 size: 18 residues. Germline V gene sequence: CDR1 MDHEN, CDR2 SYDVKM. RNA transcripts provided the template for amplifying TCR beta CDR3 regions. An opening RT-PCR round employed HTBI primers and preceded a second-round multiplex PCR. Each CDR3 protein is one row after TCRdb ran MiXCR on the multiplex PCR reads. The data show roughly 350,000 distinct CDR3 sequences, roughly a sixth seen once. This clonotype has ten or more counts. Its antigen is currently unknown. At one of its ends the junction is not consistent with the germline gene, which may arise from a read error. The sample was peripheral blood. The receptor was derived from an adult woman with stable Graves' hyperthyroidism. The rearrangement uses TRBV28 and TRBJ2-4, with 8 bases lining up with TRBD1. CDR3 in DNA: TGTGCCAGCAGCCCGGGGACAGGACTGAGATGGAGCAAAAACATTAAGTACTTC. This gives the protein CASSPGTGLRWSKNIKYF. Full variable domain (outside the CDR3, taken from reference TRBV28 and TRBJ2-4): DVKVTQSSRYLVKRTGEKVFLECVQDMDHENMFWYRQDPGLGLRLIYFSYDVKMKEKGDIPEGYSVSREKKERFSLILESASTNQTSMYLCASSPGTGLRWSKNIKYFGAGTRLSVL.